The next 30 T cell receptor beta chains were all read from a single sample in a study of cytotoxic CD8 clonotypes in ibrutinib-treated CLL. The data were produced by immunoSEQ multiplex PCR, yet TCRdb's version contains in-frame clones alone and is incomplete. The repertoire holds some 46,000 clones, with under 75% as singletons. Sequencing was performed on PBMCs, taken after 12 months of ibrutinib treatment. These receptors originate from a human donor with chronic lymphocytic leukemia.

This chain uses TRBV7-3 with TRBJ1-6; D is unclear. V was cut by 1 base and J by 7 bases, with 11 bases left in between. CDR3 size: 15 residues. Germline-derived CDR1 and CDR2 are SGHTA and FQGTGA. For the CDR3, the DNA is TGTGCCAGCAGCTTAAATAGTATACAGAATTCACCCCTCCACTTT. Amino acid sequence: CASSLNSIQNSPLHF.

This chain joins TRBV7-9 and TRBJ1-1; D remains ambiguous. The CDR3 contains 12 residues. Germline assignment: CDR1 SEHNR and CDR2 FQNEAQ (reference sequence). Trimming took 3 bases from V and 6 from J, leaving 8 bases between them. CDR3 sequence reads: CASSFSSSEAFF. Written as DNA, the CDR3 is TGTGCCAGCAGCTTCAGCTCCTCTGAAGCTTTCTTT.

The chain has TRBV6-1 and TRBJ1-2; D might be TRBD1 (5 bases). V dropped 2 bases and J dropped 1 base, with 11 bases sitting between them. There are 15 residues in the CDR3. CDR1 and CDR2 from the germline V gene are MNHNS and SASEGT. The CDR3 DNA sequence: TGTGCCAGCAGTGAATTCGGGGCCCTTAACTATGGCTACACCTTC. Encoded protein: CASSEFGALNYGYTF.

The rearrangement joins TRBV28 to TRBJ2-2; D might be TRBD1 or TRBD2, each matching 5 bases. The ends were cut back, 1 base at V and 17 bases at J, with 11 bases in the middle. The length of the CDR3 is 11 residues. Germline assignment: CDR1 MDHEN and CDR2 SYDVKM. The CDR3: CASSLFGTSFF. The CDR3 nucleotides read TGTGCCAGCAGTTTATTCGGGACGAGTTTTTTT.

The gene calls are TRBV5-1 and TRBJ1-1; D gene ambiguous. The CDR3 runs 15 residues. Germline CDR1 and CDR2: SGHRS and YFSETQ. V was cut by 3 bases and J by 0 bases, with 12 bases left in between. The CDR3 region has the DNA TGCGCCAGCAGCTCCACCGGGATCCTGAACACTGAAGCTTTCTTT. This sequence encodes CASSSTGILNTEAFF.

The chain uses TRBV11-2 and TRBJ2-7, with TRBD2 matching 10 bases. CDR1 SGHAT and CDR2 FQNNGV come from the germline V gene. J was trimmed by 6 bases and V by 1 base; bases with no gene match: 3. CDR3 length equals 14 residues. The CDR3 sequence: CASSLGTSGVEQYF. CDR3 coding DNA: TGTGCCAGCAGCTTAGGAACTAGCGGGGTCGAGCAGTACTTC.

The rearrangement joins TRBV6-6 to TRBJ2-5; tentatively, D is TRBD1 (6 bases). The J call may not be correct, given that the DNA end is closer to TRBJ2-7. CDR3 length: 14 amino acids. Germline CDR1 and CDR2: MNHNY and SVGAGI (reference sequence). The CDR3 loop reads CASSYSIQGDEQYF. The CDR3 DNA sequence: TGTGCCAGCAGTTACTCGATACAGGGTGACGAGCAGTACTTC.

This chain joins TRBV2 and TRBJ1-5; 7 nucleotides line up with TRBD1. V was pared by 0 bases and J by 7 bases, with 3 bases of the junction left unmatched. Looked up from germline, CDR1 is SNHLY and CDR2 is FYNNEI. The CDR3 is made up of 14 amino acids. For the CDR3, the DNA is TGTGCCAGCAGTGAAGCAGGGGGCCTACAGCCCCAGCATTTT. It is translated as CASSEAGGLQPQHF.

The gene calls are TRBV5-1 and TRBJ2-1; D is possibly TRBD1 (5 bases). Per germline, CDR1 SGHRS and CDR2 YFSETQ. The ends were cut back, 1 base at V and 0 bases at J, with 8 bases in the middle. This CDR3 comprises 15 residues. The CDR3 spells CASSLRQGSYNEQFF. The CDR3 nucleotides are TGCGCCAGCAGCTTGAGGCAGGGCTCCTACAATGAGCAGTTCTTC. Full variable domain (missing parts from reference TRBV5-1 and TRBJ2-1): KAGVTQTPRYLIKTRGQQVTLSCSPISGHRSVSWYQQTPGQGLQFLFEYFSETQRNKGNFPGRFSGRQFSNSRSEMNVSTLELGDSALYLCASSLRQGSYNEQFFGPGTRLTVL.

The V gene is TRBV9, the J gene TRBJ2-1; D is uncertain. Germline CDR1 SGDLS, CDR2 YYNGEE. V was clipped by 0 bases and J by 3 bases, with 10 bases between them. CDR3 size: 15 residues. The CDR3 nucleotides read TGTGCCAGCAGCGTAGAGGCTCTAAGCTACAATGAGCAGTTCTTC. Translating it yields CASSVEALSYNEQFF.

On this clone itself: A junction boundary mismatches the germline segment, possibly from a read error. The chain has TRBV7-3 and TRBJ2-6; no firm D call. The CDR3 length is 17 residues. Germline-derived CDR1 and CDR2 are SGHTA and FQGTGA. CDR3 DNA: TGTGCCAGCAGCGGATTATCGCTTACAAAGTCGGGCCAACGTCCTGATTTC. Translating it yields CASSGLSLTKSGQRPDF.

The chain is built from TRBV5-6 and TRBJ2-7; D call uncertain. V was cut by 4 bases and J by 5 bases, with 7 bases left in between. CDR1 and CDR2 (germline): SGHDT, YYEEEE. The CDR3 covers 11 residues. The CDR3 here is CASSPNNEQYF. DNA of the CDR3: TGTGCCAGCAGCCCCAATAACGAGCAGTACTTC.

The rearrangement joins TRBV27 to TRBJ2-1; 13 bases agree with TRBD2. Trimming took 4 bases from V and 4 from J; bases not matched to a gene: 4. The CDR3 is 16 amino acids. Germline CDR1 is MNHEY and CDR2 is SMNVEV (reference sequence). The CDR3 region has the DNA TGTGCCAGCAGTTCCAGACTAGCGGGGGGTTACAATGAGCAGTTCTTC. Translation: CASSSRLAGGYNEQFF.

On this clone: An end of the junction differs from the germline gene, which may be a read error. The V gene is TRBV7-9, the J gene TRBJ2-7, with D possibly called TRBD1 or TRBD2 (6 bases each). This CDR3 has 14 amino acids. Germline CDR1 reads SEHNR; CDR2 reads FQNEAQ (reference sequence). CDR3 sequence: CASSLPGDISVGVF. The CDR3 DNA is TGTGCCAGCAGCTTACCGGGGGACATCTCGGTGGGGGTATTC.

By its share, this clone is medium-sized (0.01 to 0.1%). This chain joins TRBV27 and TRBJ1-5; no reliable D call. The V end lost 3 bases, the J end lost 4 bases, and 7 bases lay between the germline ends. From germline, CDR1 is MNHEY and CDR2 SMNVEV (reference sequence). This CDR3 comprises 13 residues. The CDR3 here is CASSLAGNQPQHF. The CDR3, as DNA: TGTGCCAGCAGTTTGGCCGGGAATCAGCCCCAGCATTTT.

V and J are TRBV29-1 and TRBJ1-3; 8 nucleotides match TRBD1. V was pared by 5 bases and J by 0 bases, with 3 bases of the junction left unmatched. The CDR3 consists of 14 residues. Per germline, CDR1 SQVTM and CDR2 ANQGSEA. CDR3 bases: TGCAGCGTTTGGGACAGGTCCTCTGGAAACACCATATATTTT. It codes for CSVWDRSSGNTIYF. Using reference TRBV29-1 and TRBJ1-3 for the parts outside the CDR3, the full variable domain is SAVISQKPSRDICQRGTSLTIQCQVDSQVTMMFWYRQQPGQSLTLIATANQGSEATYESGFVIDKFPISRPNLTFSTLTVSNMSPEDSSIYLCSVWDRSSGNTIYFGEGSWLTVV.

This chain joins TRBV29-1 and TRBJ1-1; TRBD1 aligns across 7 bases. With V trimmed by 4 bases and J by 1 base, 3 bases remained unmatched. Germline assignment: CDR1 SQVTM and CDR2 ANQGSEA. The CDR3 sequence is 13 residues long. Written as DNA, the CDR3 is TGCAGCGTTGCGGGGACAGAGAACACTGAAGCTTTCTTT. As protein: CSVAGTENTEAFF.

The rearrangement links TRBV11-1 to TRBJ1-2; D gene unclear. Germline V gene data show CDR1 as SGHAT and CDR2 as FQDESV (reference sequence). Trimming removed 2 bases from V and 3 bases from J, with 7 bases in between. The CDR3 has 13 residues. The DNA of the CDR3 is TGTGCCAGCAGCTTAAGCACGGACTATGGCTACACCTTC. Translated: CASSLSTDYGYTF.

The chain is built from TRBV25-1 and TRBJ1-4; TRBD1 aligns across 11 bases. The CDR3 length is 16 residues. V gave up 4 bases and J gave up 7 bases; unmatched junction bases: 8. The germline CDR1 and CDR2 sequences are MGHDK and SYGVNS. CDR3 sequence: CASSGRPGQGGEKLFF. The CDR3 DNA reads TGTGCCAGCAGTGGACGACCGGGACAGGGGGGTGAAAAACTGTTTTTT.

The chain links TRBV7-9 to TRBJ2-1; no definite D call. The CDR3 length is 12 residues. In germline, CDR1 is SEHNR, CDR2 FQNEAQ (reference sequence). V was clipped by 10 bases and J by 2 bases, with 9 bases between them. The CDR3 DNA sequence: TGTGCCACCCATGGCGCCTACAATGAGCAGTTCTTC. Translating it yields CATHGAYNEQFF.

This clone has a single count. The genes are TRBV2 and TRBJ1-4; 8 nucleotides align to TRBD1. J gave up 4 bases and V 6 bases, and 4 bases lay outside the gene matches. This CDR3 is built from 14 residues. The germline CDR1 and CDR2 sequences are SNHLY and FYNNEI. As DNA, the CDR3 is TGTGCCAGCAGACGACAGGGGCTTAATGAAAAACTGTTTTTT. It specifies CASRRQGLNEKLFF. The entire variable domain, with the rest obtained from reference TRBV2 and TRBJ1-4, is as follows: EPEVTQTPSHQVTQMGQEVILRCVPISNHLYFYWYRQILGQKVEFLVSFYNNEISEKSEIFDDQFSVERPDGSNFTLKIRSTKLEDSAMYFCASRRQGLNEKLFFGSGTQLSVL.

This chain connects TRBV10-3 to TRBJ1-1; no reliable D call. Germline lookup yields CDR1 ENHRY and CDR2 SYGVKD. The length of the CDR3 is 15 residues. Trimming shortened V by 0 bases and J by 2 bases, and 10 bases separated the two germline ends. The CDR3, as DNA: TGTGCCATCAGTGAGTCTGTATCGGACAACACTGAAGCTTTCTTT. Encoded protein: CAISESVSDNTEAFF.

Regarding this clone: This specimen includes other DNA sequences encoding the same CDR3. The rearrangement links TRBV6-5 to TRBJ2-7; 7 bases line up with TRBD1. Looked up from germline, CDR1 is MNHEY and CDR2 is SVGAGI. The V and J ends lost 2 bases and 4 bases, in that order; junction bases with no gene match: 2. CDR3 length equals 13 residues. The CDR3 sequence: CASSYVTGYEQYF. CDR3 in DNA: TGTGCCAGCAGTTACGTGACAGGGTACGAGCAGTACTTC.

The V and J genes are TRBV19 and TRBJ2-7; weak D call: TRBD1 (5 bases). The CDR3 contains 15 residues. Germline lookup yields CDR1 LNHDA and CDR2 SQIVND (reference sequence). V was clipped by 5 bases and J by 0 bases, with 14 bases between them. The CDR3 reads CASSAQGVSSYEQYF. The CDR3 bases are TGTGCCAGTAGTGCCCAGGGCGTCAGCTCCTACGAGCAGTACTTC.

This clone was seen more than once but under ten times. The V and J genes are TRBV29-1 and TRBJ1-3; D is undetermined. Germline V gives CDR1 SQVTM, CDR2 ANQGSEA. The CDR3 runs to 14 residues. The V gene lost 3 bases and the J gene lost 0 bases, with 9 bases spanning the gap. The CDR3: CSVEVISSGNTIYF. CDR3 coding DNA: TGCAGCGTTGAGGTGATATCCTCTGGAAACACCATATATTTT.

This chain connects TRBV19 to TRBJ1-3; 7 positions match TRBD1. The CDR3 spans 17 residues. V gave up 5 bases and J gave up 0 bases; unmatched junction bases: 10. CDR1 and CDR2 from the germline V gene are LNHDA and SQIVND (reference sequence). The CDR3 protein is CASSRKGQGDSGNTIYF. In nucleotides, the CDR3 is TGTGCCAGTAGTCGAAAGGGGCAGGGGGACTCTGGAAACACCATATATTTT.

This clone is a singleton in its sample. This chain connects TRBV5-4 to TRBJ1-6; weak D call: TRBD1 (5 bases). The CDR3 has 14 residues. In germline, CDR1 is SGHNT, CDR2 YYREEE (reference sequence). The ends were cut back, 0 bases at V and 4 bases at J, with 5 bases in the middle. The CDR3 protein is CASSLDRYNSPLHF. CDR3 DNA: TGTGCCAGCAGCTTGGACAGGTATAATTCACCCCTCCACTTT.

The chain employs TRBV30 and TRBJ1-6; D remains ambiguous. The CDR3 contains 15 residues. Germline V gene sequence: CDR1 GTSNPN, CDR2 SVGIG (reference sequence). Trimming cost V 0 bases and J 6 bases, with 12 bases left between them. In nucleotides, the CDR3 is TGTGCCTGGAGTGTAGGGCAGGCTTCTAATTCACCCCTCCACTTT. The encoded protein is CAWSVGQASNSPLHF. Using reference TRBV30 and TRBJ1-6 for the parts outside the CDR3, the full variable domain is SQTIHQWPATLVQPVGSPLSLECTVEGTSNPNLYWYRQAAGRGLQLLFYSVGIGQISSEVPQNLSASRPQDRQFILSSKKLLLSDSGFYLCAWSVGQASNSPLHFGNGTRLTVT.

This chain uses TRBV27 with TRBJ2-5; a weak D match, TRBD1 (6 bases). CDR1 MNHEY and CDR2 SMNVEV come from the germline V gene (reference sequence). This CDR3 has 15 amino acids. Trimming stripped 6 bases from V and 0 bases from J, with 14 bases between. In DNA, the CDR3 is TGTGCCAGCAGCTACCTTGGACAGAACCAAGAGACCCAGTACTTC. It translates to CASSYLGQNQETQYF.

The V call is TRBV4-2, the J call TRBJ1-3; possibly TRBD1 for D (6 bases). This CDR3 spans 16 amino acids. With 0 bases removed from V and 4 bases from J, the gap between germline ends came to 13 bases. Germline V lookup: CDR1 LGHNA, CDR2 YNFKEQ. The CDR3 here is CASSQEGGLSGNTIYF. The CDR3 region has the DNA TGTGCCAGCAGCCAAGAGGGGGGGCTCTCGGGAAACACCATATATTTT.